The 22 T cell receptor beta chains listed next were all sequenced from one sample in a study of blood T cell repertoires in COVID-19. Profiled with immunoSEQ multiplex PCR; TCRdb holds only in-frame clones, not every one. The data show 150,000 to 200,000 clones, 65% to 90% seen once. Sequencing input: PBMCs or T cells enriched from blood (not recorded which). The receptors come from a man in his fifties or sixties who had recovered from COVID-19.

The chain is built from TRBV29-1 and TRBJ1-4; TRBD1 aligns across 7 bases. Losses at the gene ends were 6 bases for V and 4 bases for J; bases not matched to a gene: 8. This CDR3 comprises 14 residues. Germline V CDR1 and CDR2: SQVTM, ANQGSEA. The CDR3 region has the DNA TGCAGCGTAACACCGGGACAGAGTAATGAAAAACTGTTTTTT. Its protein product is CSVTPGQSNEKLFF.

For this clone: Just one base apart from a much larger clone, this may be a read error. Other DNA sequences in the same sample also yield this CDR3. The rearrangement uses TRBV3-1 (or the pseudogene TRBV3-2) and TRBJ1-2; D not certain. CDR1 LGHDT and CDR2 YNNKEL come from the germline V gene (reference sequence). The length of the CDR3 is 13 residues. V was cut by 4 bases and J by 2 bases, with 8 bases left in between. The CDR3: CASSPAGNYGYTF. The CDR3 region has the DNA TGTGCCAGCAGCCCAGCGGGGAACTATGGCTACACCTTC.

V and J are TRBV9 and TRBJ1-2; unclear D gene. V was shortened by 4 bases and J by 6 bases, with 16 bases between the two germline ends. The CDR3 is 14 residues long. Germline V gives CDR1 SGDLS, CDR2 YYNGEE. The CDR3 region has the DNA TGTGCCAGCAGCCCCAGGACGAGGGTAGATGGCTACACCTTC. It codes for CASSPRTRVDGYTF.

The chain employs TRBV28 and TRBJ1-5; maybe TRBD1 (5 bases). The CDR3 has 17 amino acids. The germline V gene has CDR1 MDHEN and CDR2 SYDVKM. Deletions cut 6 bases from V and 4 bases from J, with 22 bases between. The CDR3 nucleotides are TGTGCCAGCAGACTGTCCCGGGTAGGGGTTGCTAATCAGCCCCAGCATTTT. It encodes CASRLSRVGVANQPQHF.

This clone was detected only a few times. This chain links TRBV18 with TRBJ1-5; D unresolved. The germline gives CDR1 KGHSH, CDR2 LQKENI. V shed 5 bases and J shed 7 bases, with 12 bases lying between them. The CDR3 is 13 residues long. In DNA, the CDR3 is TGTGCCAGCTCAATCTCTCCGTTGCAGCCCCAGCATTTT. It yields the protein CASSISPLQPQHF.

In its sample, this clone was seen many times. This rearrangement joins TRBV7-9 to TRBJ2-3; TRBD2 aligns across 9 bases. Per the germline V gene, CDR1 is SEHNR and CDR2 is FQNEAQ (reference sequence). The CDR3 consists of 13 residues. V dropped 6 bases and J dropped 4; count of bases not matched to a gene: 2. The chain's CDR3 is CASRIAGADTQYF. The DNA of the CDR3 is TGTGCCAGCAGAATAGCGGGGGCAGATACGCAGTATTTT.

This clone was counted between two and nine times. The rearrangement joins TRBV28 to TRBJ1-5; the match to TRBD1 covers 7 bases. The CDR3 length is 14 residues. Germline CDR1 reads MDHEN; CDR2 reads SYDVKM. With 6 bases clipped from V and 4 bases from J, the junction kept 6 bases outside the gene matches. CDR3 nucleotide sequence: TGTGCCAGCAGACCGACAGGGAGAAATCAGCCCCAGCATTTT. Translation: CASRPTGRNQPQHF.

The chain links TRBV6-5 to TRBJ2-4, with D perhaps TRBD1 (6 bases). This CDR3 comprises 14 residues. Trimming left V 7 bases short and J 8 bases short, with 18 bases between. Germline CDR1 and CDR2: MNHEY and SVGAGI. Written as DNA, the CDR3 is TGTGCCAGCAATCTACAGGGATTACAAGACATTCAGTACTTC. It specifies CASNLQGLQDIQYF.

The sample holds one count of this clone. Written as DNA, the CDR3 is TGTGCCAGCAGCGCGGGGGACAGTTTGAACACTGAAGCTTTCTTT. This codes for CASSAGDSLNTEAFF. The chain employs TRBV9 and TRBJ1-1; 7 bases line up with TRBD1. The V and J ends lost 3 bases and 0 bases, in that order; junction bases with no gene match: 5. This CDR3 is built from 15 residues. The germline gives CDR1 SGDLS, CDR2 YYNGEE.

The CDR3 coding sequence is TGCAGCCCCCGGAGACCGGGAAACACTGAAGCTTTCTTT. This encodes CSPRRPGNTEAFF. The chain couples TRBV29-1 to TRBJ1-1; D uncertain. The CDR3 has 13 amino acids. Germline CDR1 SQVTM, CDR2 ANQGSEA. Trimming took 8 bases from V and 2 from J, leaving 15 bases between them.

This chain's CDR3 is CASSVGPGQETQYF. The CDR3 bases are TGTGCCAGCAGCGTAGGGCCAGGGCAAGAGACCCAGTACTTC. The chain combines TRBV9 with TRBJ2-5; D perhaps matches TRBD1 (5 bases). The CDR3 is made up of 14 amino acids. V lost 0 bases and J lost 2, with 8 bases in between. Germline values: CDR1 SGDLS, CDR2 YYNGEE.

V usage is TRBV5-1 and J usage is TRBJ1-1; D may be TRBD1 (6 bases). CDR3 length: 13 amino acids. With 5 bases removed from V and 4 bases from J, the gap between germline ends came to 12 bases. The germline V gene encodes CDR1 SGHRS and CDR2 YFSETQ. Here the CDR3 reads CASRMTGVTEAFF. For the CDR3, the DNA is TGCGCCAGCAGAATGACAGGAGTCACTGAAGCTTTCTTT.

The V and J genes are TRBV13 and TRBJ2-1, with 10 bases identical to TRBD1. The V and J ends lost 5 bases and 6 bases, in that order; junction bases with no gene match: 7. CDR3 length equals 15 residues. Germline loops: CDR1 PRHDT, CDR2 FYEKMQ (reference sequence). DNA of the CDR3: TGTGCCAGCAGCCCCCGGGACAGGGGCTTCAATGAGCAGTTCTTC. Protein product: CASSPRDRGFNEQFF.

The V and J genes are TRBV30 and TRBJ1-2, with a possible D match to TRBD1 (5 bases). The CDR3 is made up of 12 amino acids. V was shortened by 3 bases and J by 7 bases, with 12 bases between the two germline ends. Germline loops: CDR1 GTSNPN, CDR2 SVGIG (reference sequence). The CDR3 is CAWSLGVGGYTF. DNA for the CDR3: TGTGCCTGGAGCTTAGGGGTTGGTGGCTACACCTTC.

In its sample, this clone was seen a few times. The chain employs TRBV7-9 and TRBJ1-2, with a weak D call TRBD1 (6 bases). V dropped 5 bases and J dropped 8 bases, with 24 bases sitting between them. The germline CDR1 and CDR2 sequences are SEHNR and FQNEAQ (reference sequence). The CDR3 loop spans 16 amino acids. The CDR3: CASSPQSGGLSSGYTF. The CDR3 coding sequence is TGTGCCAGCAGCCCTCAAAGCGGGGGGCTTAGTTCAGGCTACACCTTC.

This clone was found a few times. V usage is TRBV12-3 or TRBV12-4 and J usage is TRBJ2-7; the match to TRBD2 covers 7 bases. The J segment lost 5 bases and the V segment lost 7 bases, leaving 8 bases of the junction unmatched. The CDR3 has 13 amino acids. CDR3 in amino acids: CASKRTSRDEQYF. The CDR3, as DNA: TGTGCCAGCAAACGGACTAGTCGCGACGAGCAGTACTTC.

The chain links TRBV29-1 to TRBJ2-1; TRBD2 matches at 9 bases. Germline lookup yields CDR1 SQVTM and CDR2 ANQGSEA. The V segment lost 4 bases and the J segment 5 bases; nucleotides outside the gene matches: 9. The CDR3 totals 15 residues. In DNA, the CDR3 is TGCAGCGTTGCCAAACTAGCGGGCCCCGACAATGAGCAGTTCTTC. The encoded protein is CSVAKLAGPDNEQFF.

The chain recombines TRBV6-5 with TRBJ1-2; D unclear. The V gene's germline CDR1 is MNHEY and CDR2 SVGAGI. V was cut by 6 bases and J by 4 bases, with 15 bases left in between. CDR3 length: 14 amino acids. The CDR3 loop reads CASRRIQAPYGYTF. The CDR3 region has the DNA TGTGCCAGCAGGAGAATCCAGGCTCCCTATGGCTACACCTTC.

The rearrangement uses TRBV11-2 and TRBJ1-2; TRBD1 is a possible D gene (5 bases). With 3 bases removed from V and 0 bases from J, the gap between germline ends came to 5 bases. Germline V gives CDR1 SGHAT, CDR2 FQNNGV. This CDR3 spans 13 amino acids. The CDR3 DNA follows: TGTGCCAGCAGCTTGACAGCTAACTATGGCTACACCTTC. Its translation is CASSLTANYGYTF. The full variable domain, rest sourced from reference TRBV11-2 and TRBJ1-2, is EAGVAQSPRYKIIEKRQSVAFWCNPISGHATLYWYQQILGQGPKLLIQFQNNGVVDDSQLPKDRFSAERLKGVDSTLKIQPAKLEDSAVYLCASSLTANYGYTFGSGTRLTVV.

This chain links TRBV4-1 with TRBJ1-1; 7 nucleotides agree with TRBD1. This CDR3 is 15 amino acids long. Losses at the gene ends were 4 bases for V and 6 bases for J; bases not matched to a gene: 11. CDR1 MGHRA and CDR2 YSYEKL come from the germline V gene. DNA for the CDR3: TGCGCCAGCAGCCCAGTACAGGGGAGAGTCGCTGAAGCTTTCTTT. Amino acids: CASSPVQGRVAEAFF.

The V gene is TRBV2, the J gene TRBJ2-3; TRBD2 matches at 7 bases. From germline, CDR1 is SNHLY and CDR2 FYNNEI. The CDR3 has 14 residues. Trimming removed 4 bases from V and 1 base from J; junction bases left unmatched: 2. CDR3 protein: CASSGAGGTDTQYF. CDR3 nucleotide sequence: TGTGCCAGCAGTGGGGCGGGGGGCACAGATACGCAGTATTTT.

The V and J genes are TRBV11-2 and TRBJ1-6; TRBD1 matches at 7 bases. The trim removed 5 bases at V and 5 bases at J, leaving 6 bases unmatched. Germline CDR1 is SGHAT and CDR2 is FQNNGV. CDR3 size: 15 residues. The CDR3 here is CASSQLGQNNSPLHF. For the CDR3, the DNA is TGTGCCAGCAGCCAGTTGGGACAGAATAATTCACCCCTCCACTTT.